This T cell receptor beta chain was captured in a study of monozygotic twins with inflammatory bowel disease. Each CDR3 protein gets one entry in TCRdb, which reprocessed the 5' RACE reads and gives no DNA. This listing includes over 200,000 distinct CDR3 sequences. Germline values: CDR1 SEHNR, CDR2 FQNEAQ (reference sequence). The CDR3 spans 16 residues. The chain uses TRBV7-9 and TRBJ2-2; the TCRdb call, TRBD1, lacks DNA for checking. The origin of this receptor is a human donor with ulcerative colitis or Crohn's disease, or a healthy co-twin of an affected twin (not recorded which). Sequencing was carried out using blood. The CDR3 reads CASSLPTGGNTGELFF.